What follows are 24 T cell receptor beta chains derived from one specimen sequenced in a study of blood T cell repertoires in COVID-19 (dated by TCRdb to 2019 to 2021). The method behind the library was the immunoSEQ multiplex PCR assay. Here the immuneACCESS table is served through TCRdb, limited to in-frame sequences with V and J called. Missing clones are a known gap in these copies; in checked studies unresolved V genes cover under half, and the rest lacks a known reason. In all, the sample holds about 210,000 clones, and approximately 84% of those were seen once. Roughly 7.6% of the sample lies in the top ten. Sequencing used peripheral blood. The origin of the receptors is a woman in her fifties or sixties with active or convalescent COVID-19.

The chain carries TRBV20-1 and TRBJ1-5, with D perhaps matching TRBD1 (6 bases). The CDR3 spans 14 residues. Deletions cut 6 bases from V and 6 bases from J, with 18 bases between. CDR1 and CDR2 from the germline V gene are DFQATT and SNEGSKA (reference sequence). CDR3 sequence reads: CSASDYRAGQPQHF. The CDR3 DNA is TGCAGTGCCAGTGATTACAGGGCGGGTCAGCCCCAGCATTTT.

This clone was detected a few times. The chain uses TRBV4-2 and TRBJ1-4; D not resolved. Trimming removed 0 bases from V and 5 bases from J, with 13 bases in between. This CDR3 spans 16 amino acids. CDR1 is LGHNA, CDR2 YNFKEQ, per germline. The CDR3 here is CASSQELLATNEKLFF. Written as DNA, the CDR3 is TGTGCCAGCAGCCAAGAACTCTTGGCGACAAATGAAAAACTGTTTTTT.

The DNA of the CDR3 is TGTGCCAGCAGTGGCAGGGGGCAACGGTCCTACAATGAGCAGTTCTTC. This codes for CASSGRGQRSYNEQFF. The chain joins TRBV2 to TRBJ2-1, with 8 bases aligning to TRBD1. This CDR3 contains 16 residues. Germline-derived CDR1 and CDR2 are SNHLY and FYNNEI. J gave up 1 base and V 4 bases, and 6 bases lay outside the gene matches.

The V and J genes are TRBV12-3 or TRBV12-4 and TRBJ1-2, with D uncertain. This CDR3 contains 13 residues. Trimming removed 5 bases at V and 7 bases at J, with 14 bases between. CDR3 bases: TGTGCCAGCAGTCCCGCCTTCGTGGCTGGCTACACCTTC. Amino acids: CASSPAFVAGYTF.

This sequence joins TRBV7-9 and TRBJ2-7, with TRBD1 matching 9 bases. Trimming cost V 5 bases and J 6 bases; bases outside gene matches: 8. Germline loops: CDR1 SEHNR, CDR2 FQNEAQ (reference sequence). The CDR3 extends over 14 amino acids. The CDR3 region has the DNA TGTGCCAGCAGCCAGGGACAGGGCGAGATCGAGCAGTACTTC. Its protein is CASSQGQGEIEQYF.

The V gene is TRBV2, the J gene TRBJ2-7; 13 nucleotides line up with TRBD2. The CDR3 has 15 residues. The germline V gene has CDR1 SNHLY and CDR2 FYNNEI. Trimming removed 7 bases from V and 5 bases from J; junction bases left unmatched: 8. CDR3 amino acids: CASTPRTSGSHEQYF. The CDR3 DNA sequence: TGTGCCAGCACCCCCAGGACTAGCGGGAGTCACGAGCAGTACTTC.

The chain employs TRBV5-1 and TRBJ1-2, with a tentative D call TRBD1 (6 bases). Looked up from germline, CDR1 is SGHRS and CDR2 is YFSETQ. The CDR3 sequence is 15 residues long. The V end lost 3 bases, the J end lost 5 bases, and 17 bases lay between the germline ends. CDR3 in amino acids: CASSSSTSRGYGYTF. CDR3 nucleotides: TGCGCCAGCAGCTCCTCCACCAGCAGGGGTTATGGCTACACCTTC.

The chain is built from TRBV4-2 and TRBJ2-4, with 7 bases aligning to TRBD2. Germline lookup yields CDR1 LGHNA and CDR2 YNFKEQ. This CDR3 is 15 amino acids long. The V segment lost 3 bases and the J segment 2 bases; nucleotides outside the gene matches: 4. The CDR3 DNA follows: TGTGCCAGCAGCCAGGGGGGGACCCCCAAAAACATTCAGTACTTC. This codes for CASSQGGTPKNIQYF.

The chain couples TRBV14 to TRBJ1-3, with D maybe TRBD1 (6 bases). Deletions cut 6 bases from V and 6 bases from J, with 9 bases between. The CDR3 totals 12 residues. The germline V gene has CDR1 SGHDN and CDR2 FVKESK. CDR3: CASSRDINTIYF. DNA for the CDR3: TGTGCCAGCAGTCGGGACATAAACACCATATATTTT.

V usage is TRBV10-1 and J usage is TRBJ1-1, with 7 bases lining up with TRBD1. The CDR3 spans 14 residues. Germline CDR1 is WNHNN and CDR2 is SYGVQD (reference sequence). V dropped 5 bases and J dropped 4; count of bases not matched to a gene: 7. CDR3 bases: TGCGCCAGCAGTCCGTTTTCAGGGGGCACTGAAGCTTTCTTT. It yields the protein CASSPFSGGTEAFF.

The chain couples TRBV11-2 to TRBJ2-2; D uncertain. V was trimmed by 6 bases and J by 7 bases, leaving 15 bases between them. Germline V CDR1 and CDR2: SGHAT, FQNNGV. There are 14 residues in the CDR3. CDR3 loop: CASSPGWAGGELFF. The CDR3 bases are TGTGCCAGCAGTCCTGGGTGGGCCGGCGGGGAGCTGTTTTTT.

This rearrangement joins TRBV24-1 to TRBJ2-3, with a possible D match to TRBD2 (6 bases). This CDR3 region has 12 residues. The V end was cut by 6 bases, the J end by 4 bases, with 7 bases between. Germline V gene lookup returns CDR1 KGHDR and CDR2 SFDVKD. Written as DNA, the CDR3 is TGTGCCACCAGTTGGGGGGCAGATACGCAGTATTTT. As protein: CATSWGADTQYF.

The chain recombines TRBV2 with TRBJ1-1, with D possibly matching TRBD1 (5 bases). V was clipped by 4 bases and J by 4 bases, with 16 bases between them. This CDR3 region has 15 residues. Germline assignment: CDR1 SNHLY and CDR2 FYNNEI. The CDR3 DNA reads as TGTGCCAGCAGTGCTACCAGGGTAAGGGGCACTGAAGCTTTCTTT. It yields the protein CASSATRVRGTEAFF.

The CDR3, as DNA: TGTGCCACCAGCAGAGTTGATAGGGGGGGCACGCACACCGGGGAGCTGTTTTTT. This translates into CATSRVDRGGTHTGELFF. The chain couples TRBV15 to TRBJ2-2; perhaps TRBD2 as D (7 bases). Per the germline V gene, CDR1 is LNHNV and CDR2 is YYDKDF (reference sequence). The CDR3 totals 18 residues. V gave up 1 base and J gave up 3 bases, with 18 bases separating them.

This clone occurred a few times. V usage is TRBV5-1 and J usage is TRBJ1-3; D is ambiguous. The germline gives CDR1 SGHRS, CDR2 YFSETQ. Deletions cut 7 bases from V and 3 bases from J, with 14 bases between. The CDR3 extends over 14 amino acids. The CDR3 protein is CASRVTGDGNTIYF. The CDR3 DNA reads TGCGCCAGCCGCGTGACTGGAGATGGAAACACCATATATTTT. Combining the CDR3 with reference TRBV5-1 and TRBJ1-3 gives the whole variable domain KAGVTQTPRYLIKTRGQQVTLSCSPISGHRSVSWYQQTPGQGLQFLFEYFSETQRNKGNFPGRFSGRQFSNSRSEMNVSTLELGDSALYLCASRVTGDGNTIYFGEGSWLTVV.

In DNA form, the CDR3 reads TGCGCCAGCAGCCAAGATCGTACGGGACAGGCGGTCTATGGCTACACCTTC. This codes for CASSQDRTGQAVYGYTF. The chain employs TRBV4-1 and TRBJ1-2, with 8 bases lining up with TRBD1. The germline V gene encodes CDR1 MGHRA and CDR2 YSYEKL. CDR3 length: 17 residues. V trimming: 0 bases; J trimming: 4 bases; junction bases outside the gene matches: 10.

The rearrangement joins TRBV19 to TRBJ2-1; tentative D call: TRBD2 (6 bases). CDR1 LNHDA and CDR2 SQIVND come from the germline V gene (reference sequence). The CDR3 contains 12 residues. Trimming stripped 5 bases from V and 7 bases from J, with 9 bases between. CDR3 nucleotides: TGTGCCAGTAGTTGGGACTCGAATGAGCAGTTCTTC. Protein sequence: CASSWDSNEQFF.

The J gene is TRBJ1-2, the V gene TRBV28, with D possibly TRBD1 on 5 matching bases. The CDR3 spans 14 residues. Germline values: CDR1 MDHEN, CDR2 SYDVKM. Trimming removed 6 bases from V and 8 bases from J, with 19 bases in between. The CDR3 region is CASSPARVGRGYTF. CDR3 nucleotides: TGTGCCAGCAGCCCGGCCAGGGTTGGGCGAGGCTACACCTTC.

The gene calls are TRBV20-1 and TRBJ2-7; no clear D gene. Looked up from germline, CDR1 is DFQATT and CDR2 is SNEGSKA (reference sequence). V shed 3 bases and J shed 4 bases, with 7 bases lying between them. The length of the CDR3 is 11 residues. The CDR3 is CSASSAYEQYV. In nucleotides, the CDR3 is TGCAGTGCTAGCTCCGCGTACGAGCAGTACGTC.

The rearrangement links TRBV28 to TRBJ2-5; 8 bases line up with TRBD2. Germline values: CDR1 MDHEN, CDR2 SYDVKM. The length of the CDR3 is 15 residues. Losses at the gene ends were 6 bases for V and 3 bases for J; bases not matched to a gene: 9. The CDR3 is CASSPRGTSKETQYF. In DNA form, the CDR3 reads TGTGCCAGCAGCCCGCGCGGGACTAGTAAAGAGACCCAGTACTTC. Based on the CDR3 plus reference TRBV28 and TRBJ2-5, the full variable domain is DVKVTQSSRYLVKRTGEKVFLECVQDMDHENMFWYRQDPGLGLRLIYFSYDVKMKEKGDIPEGYSVSREKKERFSLILESASTNQTSMYLCASSPRGTSKETQYFGPGTRLLVL.

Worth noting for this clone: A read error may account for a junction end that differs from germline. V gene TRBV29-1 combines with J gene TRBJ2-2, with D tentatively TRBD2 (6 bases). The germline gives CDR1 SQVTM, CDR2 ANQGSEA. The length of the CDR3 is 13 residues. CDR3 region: CSTGRGADGGLFF. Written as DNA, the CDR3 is TGCAGCACTGGCCGGGGCGCCGACGGGGGGCTGTTTTTT.

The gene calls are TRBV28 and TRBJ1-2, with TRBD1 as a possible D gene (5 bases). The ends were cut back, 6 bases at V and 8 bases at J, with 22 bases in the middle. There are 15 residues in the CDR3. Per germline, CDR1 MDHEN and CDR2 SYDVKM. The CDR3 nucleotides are TGTGCCAGCAGCACCTCTGGGGGGGAAGGTGGCGGCTACACCTTC. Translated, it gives CASSTSGGEGGGYTF.

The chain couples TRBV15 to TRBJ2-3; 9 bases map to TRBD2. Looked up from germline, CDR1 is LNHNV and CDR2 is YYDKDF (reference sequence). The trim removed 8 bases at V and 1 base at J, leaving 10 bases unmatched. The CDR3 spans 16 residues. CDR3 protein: CATDSGRRVGTDTQYF. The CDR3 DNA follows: TGTGCCACCGATAGCGGGAGACGGGTGGGCACAGATACGCAGTATTTT.

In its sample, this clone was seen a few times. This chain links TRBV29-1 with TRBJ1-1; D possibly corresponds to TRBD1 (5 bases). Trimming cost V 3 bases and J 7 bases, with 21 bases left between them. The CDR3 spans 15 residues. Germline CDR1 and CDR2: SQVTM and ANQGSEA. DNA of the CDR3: TGCAGCGTTGATGGGGTCCGGGGGGTCCCTTTTGAAGCTTTCTTT. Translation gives CSVDGVRGVPFEAFF.